A selection of T cell receptor beta chains follows, all from one sample in a study of tumor-infiltrating lymphocytes in primary liver carcinoma. MiXCR was run by TCRdb on the multiplex PCR reads, yielding one entry per CDR3 protein. This sample has some 40,000 distinct CDR3 sequences, with roughly 80% found just once. The sequenced material came from tumor-adjacent normal liver tissue. The receptors were gathered from a man in his forties with primary liver carcinoma and hepatitis B virus infection. The CDR3 runs from the conserved cysteine through the conserved F or W. The D gene is left open where the match is weak. For some rows the clone size is stated as once, few or many, or as a class when expanded; others skip it.

abundance	v_gene	j_gene	d_gene	CDR3nt	CDR3aa
-	TRBV6-1	TRBJ2-2	-	TGTACCAGCAGTGAAGTTGACACCGGGGAGCCGTTTTTT	CTSSEVDTGEPFF
-	TRBV5-6	TRBJ2-4	TRBD1	TGTGCCAGCAGCTTACAGGGGCTAGCAAGAAACATTCAGTACTTC	CASSLQGLARNIQYF
-	TRBV29-1	TRBJ2-7	-	TGCAGCGCAATGACATCTGGGACCGGCACTCCCTACGAGTTGTGCTTC	CSAMTSGTGTPYELCF
-	TRBV11-2	TRBJ2-1	-	TGTGCCAGGGGCTTTCGGGGAGAGGGGCGCTTCAATGAGCAGTTCTTC	CARGFRGEGRFNEQFF
-	TRBV7-8	TRBJ1-2	-	TGTGCCAGCTGCGAGGACTCACGGACGATCGCCTATGGCTACACCTTC	CASCEDSRTIAYGYTF
few	TRBV20-1	TRBJ2-7	-	TGCAGTGCTAGTGCAGAAGGAGCGACGCAGTACTTC	CSASAEGATQYF
-	TRBV6-1	TRBJ1-5	TRBD1	TGTGCTAGTAGTCTACAGGGGGCCGCTCAGCCCCAGCATTTT	CASSLQGAAQPQHF
-	TRBV5-1	TRBJ2-5	TRBD2	TGCGCCAGCACCTCCTACGGGCTAGCGGGAGAGCAAGAGACCCAGTACTTC	CASTSYGLAGEQETQYF
-	TRBV11-2	TRBJ2-4	-	TGTGTCAGCACCACTTCGGCAGTAGCCAAAAACATTAAGTACTTC	CVSTTSAVAKNIKYF
-	TRBV4-1	TRBJ2-2	-	TGCACCAGCAGCCGACTTACCCTTTCCGGGGAGCTGTTTTTT	CTSSRLTLSGELFF
-	TRBV10-3	TRBJ2-3	TRBD2	TGTGCCGTCAGTGCCTGGCAGCGGGGGCTCACAGATACGCAGTATTTT	CAVSAWQRGLTDTQYF
-	TRBV7-6	TRBJ1-1	TRBD1	TGTGCCAGCAGCTTAGTCCCGGACAGGGCTGAAGCTTTCTTT	CASSLVPDRAEAFF
medium-sized	TRBV28	TRBJ2-5	TRBD1	TGTGCCAGCACGCCGGACAGGGTGGTAGAGACCCAGTACTTC	CASTPDRVVETQYF
few	TRBV28	TRBJ2-3	-	TGTGCCAGCAGGCAACCGGGACGGGGTGGAGATATGCAGTATTTT	CASRQPGRGGDMQYF
medium-sized	TRBV4-3	TRBJ2-1	-	TGCGCCAGCAGCCAAGACGGGTCAAGGTGGAATGAGCAGTTCTTC	CASSQDGSRWNEQFF
-	TRBV11-1	TRBJ2-4	-	TGTGCCAGAAGCTTTCCCCGGACTTGCGGGACCAAAAACATTCAGTACTTC	CARSFPRTCGTKNIQYF
-	TRBV10-3	TRBJ1-1	-	TGTGTCATCCGAGGGGGAGGTGTGAAGACTGAAGCTTTCTTT	CVIRGGGVKTEAFF
few	TRBV11-3	TRBJ2-1	-	TGTGCCAGCAGCCGGGGACTGAACGGAGCCAATGAGCAGTTCTTC	CASSRGLNGANEQFF
-	TRBV12-3/TRBV12-4	TRBJ2-7	-	TGTGCCAGCTGCCCTCAGAGGAGTCCCTACGAGCAGTACTTC	CASCPQRSPYEQYF
-	TRBV29-1	TRBJ2-7	-	TGCAGCTCCATGACATCTTGGAGCGACACTCCCTACGAGCAGTACTTC	CSSMTSWSDTPYEQYF
few	TRBV29-1	TRBJ2-3	-	TGCAGCGTTGAGGGCAGGGCCGGTATCACAGATACGCAGTATTTT	CSVEGRAGITDTQYF
-	TRBV6-1	TRBJ1-1	-	TGTGCCACCCAGGATGTGAACACTGAAGCTTTCTTT	CATQDVNTEAFF
-	TRBV2	TRBJ1-2	-	TGTGCCAGCAGTGAAGACTCCGGGTCTTACTATGGCTACACCTTC	CASSEDSGSYYGYTF
-	TRBV6-1	TRBJ2-1	-	TGTGCCAGCATTCCGTCCTACAATGGACAGTTCTTT	CASIPSYNGQFF
-	TRBV7-9	TRBJ2-7	-	TGTGCCAGCGGCTTGCCCCGTATGGAGCAGTACTTC	CASGLPRMEQYF
-	TRBV11-2	TRBJ2-6	-	TGTGCCAGCAGCTTATCATCAGGGGCTGGGGCCAACGTCCTGACTTTC	CASSLSSGAGANVLTF
-	TRBV10-3	TRBJ2-3	TRBD2	TGCACCTCCCGGGGGGTAAGGACCGATACGCAGTATTTT	CTSRGVRTDTQYF
-	TRBV20-1	TRBJ1-2	TRBD1	TGCAGTGCTAGAGCAGGGGGCCCCTATGGCTACACCTTC	CSARAGGPYGYTF
-	TRBV6-1	TRBJ2-5	-	TGTGCCAGCAGTGAAGCCTCGCCCAGGGTAGGGGAGACCAAGTACTTC	CASSEASPRVGETKYF
-	TRBV6-5	TRBJ2-1	TRBD2	TGTGCCAGCATCCAGACTTGCGGGAGCCCCAATGAGCAGTTCTTC	CASIQTCGSPNEQFF
-	TRBV11-2	TRBJ1-4	TRBD1	TGTGCCAGCAGCGCCACGACAGGGTTTGGTAGTGAAAGACTGTTTTTT	CASSATTGFGSERLFF
-	TRBV29-1	TRBJ1-2	-	TGCAGCGCCAAGTTCGGACAGTCGATCTATGGCTACACCTTC	CSAKFGQSIYGYTF
once	TRBV10-1	TRBJ2-7	-	TGCGCCAGCAGAGGCAGGGAGGTGGCCGAGCAGTACTTC	CASRGREVAEQYF
-	TRBV30	TRBJ2-1	-	TGTGCCTGGAGTGTACTCCGGGCTAGCGAGGCCGGGTACAATGAGCAGTTCTTC	CAWSVLRASEAGYNEQFF
-	TRBV6-5	TRBJ1-6	-	TGTGCCAGCGATCGTGAGGACACAAATTCACCCCTCCACTTT	CASDREDTNSPLHF
once	TRBV28	TRBJ2-6	-	TGTGCCAGCTGTCCTCCCGCTGGCGGGGCCAACGTCCTGACATTC	CASCPPAGGANVLTF
-	TRBV29-1	TRBJ1-1	TRBD1	TGCAGCGTGACAGGGGGCCTCCCCCTGGACACTGGAGCTTTCTTT	CSVTGGLPLDTGAFF
-	TRBV28	TRBJ2-1	TRBD2	TGTGCCAGCGGTTGTAACGGGACTAGGTTTGAGCAGTTCTTC	CASGCNGTRFEQFF
once	TRBV5-6	TRBJ2-3	-	TGTGTCAGCAGCGCCAAGGGGCCAGATACGCAGTATTTT	CVSSAKGPDTQYF
medium-sized	TRBV29-1	TRBJ2-3	TRBD2	TGCAGCGTTGACGGAAGCGGGATCGGAGATACGCAGTATTTT	CSVDGSGIGDTQYF
once	TRBV6-2/TRBV6-3	TRBJ2-1	-	TGTACCAGCAGTTACTCTCCACGTGAGCAGTTCTTC	CTSSYSPREQFF
-	TRBV4-3	TRBJ2-7	-	TGCGTCAGCAGCCAAGATAGGGGGGCGGGAGACGGGCAGCACTTC	CVSSQDRGAGDGQHF
few	TRBV29-1	TRBJ2-2	-	TGCAGCGTTCCGGGACGGGGCCCCGGGGAGCTGTTCTTT	CSVPGRGPGELFF